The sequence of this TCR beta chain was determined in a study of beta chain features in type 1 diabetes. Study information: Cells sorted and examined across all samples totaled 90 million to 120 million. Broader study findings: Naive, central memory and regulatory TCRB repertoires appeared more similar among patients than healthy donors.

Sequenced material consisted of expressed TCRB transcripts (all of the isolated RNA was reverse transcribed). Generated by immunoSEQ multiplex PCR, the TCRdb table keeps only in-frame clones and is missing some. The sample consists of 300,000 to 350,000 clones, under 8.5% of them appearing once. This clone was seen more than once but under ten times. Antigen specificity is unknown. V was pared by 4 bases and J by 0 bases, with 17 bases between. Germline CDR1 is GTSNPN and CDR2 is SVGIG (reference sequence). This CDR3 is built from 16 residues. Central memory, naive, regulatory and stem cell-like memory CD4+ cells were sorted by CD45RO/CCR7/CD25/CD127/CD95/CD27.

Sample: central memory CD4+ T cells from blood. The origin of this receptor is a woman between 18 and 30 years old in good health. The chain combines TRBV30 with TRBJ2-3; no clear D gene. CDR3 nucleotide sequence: TGTGCCTGGACTTCACTGGACCCGAGGAGCACAGATACGCAGTATTTT. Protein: CAWTSLDPRSTDTQYF.